A selection of T cell receptor beta chains follows, all from one sample in a study of T cells in Graves' hyperthyroidism and ophthalmopathy. TCRdb re-called the multiplex PCR reads through MiXCR, storing one row per CDR3 protein. The data show some 510,000 distinct CDR3 sequences, less than 25% seen once. The sequenced sample was blood. These receptors came from a man younger than 30 with Graves' hyperthyroidism. Both conserved end residues are trimmed from each CDR3.

TRBV2	TRBJ1-2	ASSEIGTVLNYGYT
TRBV28	TRBJ2-7	ASSGPGQIYEQY
TRBV2	TRBJ2-7	ASSEAHGPYEQY
TRBV29-1	TRBJ1-1	SVDISSTEAF
TRBV20-1	TRBJ2-5	SARRLAGGETQY
TRBV28	TRBJ1-2	ASSLGSRLGGGYT
TRBV7-9	TRBJ2-2	ASRTGVELF
TRBV6-5	TRBJ2-5	ASSYPPSTGLRETQY
TRBV12-3/TRBV12-4	TRBJ2-5	ASSGTPAGETQY
TRBV12-3/TRBV12-4	TRBJ1-3	ASRSGTVGY
TRBV10-3	TRBJ2-4	AISGEDRSKNIQY
TRBV24-1	TRBJ2-7	ATSDRTGLEQY
TRBV7-6	TRBJ1-2	ASSPSARMGDYT
TRBV2	TRBJ2-2	ASSDSPSGELF
TRBV4-1	TRBJ2-5	ASSQDGKGSGETQY
TRBV4-1	TRBJ2-5	ASGTSSTGAQY
TRBV6-1	TRBJ2-7	ASSESSGRRAYEQY
TRBV30	TRBJ2-6	AWTLGSGASVLT
TRBV6-5	TRBJ2-7	ASSSIPDRGNEQY
TRBV5-1	TRBJ1-2	ASGTLGDGYT
TRBV7-9	TRBJ1-6	ASSLAGQGNSPLH
TRBV6-1	TRBJ1-5	ATSRETSNQPQH
TRBV28	TRBJ2-7	ASSLTGFYEQY
TRBV5-4	TRBJ2-7	AIPGQGANGEQY
TRBV12-3/TRBV12-4	TRBJ2-7	ASSFPGIYEQY
TRBV4-1	TRBJ2-2	ASSQAPGLLTRELF
TRBV2	TRBJ2-5	ASSEVAGGFPQY
TRBV28	TRBJ2-2	ASSPPLDRVGRGETGELF
TRBV14	TRBJ2-3	ASSHRDSTDTQY
TRBV20-1	TRBJ2-5	SARDFGRGQETQY
TRBV4-1	TRBJ2-7	ASSKTPGTSYYEQY
TRBV4-1	TRBJ1-4	ASSQEGGRHATNEKLF